Shown below are 23 T cell receptor beta chains from a single sample sequenced in a study of T cells in Graves' hyperthyroidism and ophthalmopathy. RNA transcripts yielded amplified TCR beta CDR3 regions. A set of HTBI primers served as the primers for a first-round RT-PCR of the TCR CDR3. From the multiplex PCR reads, TCRdb called clonotypes with MiXCR, one entry per CDR3 protein. The sample includes about 510,000 distinct CDR3 sequences, approximately 14% of them seen just once. Material for sequencing was blood. The receptors derive from a woman aged 40 to 50 with Graves' hyperthyroidism.

Note on this clonotype: The junction and the germline gene differ at one end; a read error may be behind it. The chain combines TRBV4-1 with TRBJ2-1; TRBD2 agrees at 8 bases. CDR1 is MGHRA and CDR2 is YSYEKL in the germline V gene. The CDR3 is made up of 15 amino acids. CDR3 DNA sequence: TGCGCCAGCCGCCAAAGCCCGGGAGGGCTCTATGAGCAGTTCTTC. It yields the protein CASRQSPGGLYEQFF.

This clonotype was observed a single time. The CDR3 DNA sequence: TGTGCCAGCACCGGGACTAGCGGGAAAGACGAGCAGTACTTC. Its translation is CASTGTSGKDEQYF. V usage is TRBV18 and J usage is TRBJ2-7; TRBD2 matches 13 bases. This CDR3 contains 14 residues. In germline, CDR1 is KGHSH, CDR2 LQKENI. V dropped 8 bases and J dropped 5; count of bases not matched to a gene: 6.

The V call is TRBV20-1, the J call TRBJ1-2; TRBD1 aligns across 7 bases. Germline trimming cut 1 base from V and 8 bases from J; bases unmatched to any gene: 13. The germline CDR1 and CDR2 sequences are DFQATT and SNEGSKA (reference sequence). CDR3 size: 15 residues. CDR3 protein: CSARVGGAQILGYTF. DNA of the CDR3: TGCAGTGCTAGAGTAGGGGGCGCCCAGATCTTGGGCTACACCTTC.

This clonotype was observed a few times. The chain uses TRBV25-1 and TRBJ2-3; D may be TRBD2 (5 bases). CDR3 length equals 15 residues. Germline V gene data show CDR1 as MGHDK and CDR2 as SYGVNS. V was cut by 2 bases and J by 4 bases, with 13 bases left in between. CDR3 amino acids: CASSEPTSFADTQYF. CDR3 DNA sequence: TGTGCCAGCAGTGAACCCACTAGTTTCGCAGATACGCAGTATTTT.

This clonotype was counted at least ten times. The chain recombines TRBV28 with TRBJ2-3, with D maybe TRBD2 (5 bases). Germline-derived CDR1 and CDR2 are MDHEN and SYDVKM. The V end was cut by 1 base, the J end by 0 bases, with 11 bases between. This CDR3 has 16 amino acids. This chain's CDR3 is CASSLSRSGSTDTQYF. The CDR3 coding sequence is TGTGCCAGCAGTTTATCTCGCAGCGGAAGCACAGATACGCAGTATTTT.

This clonotype came up many times. The V call is TRBV7-8, the J call TRBJ2-5; TRBD1 matches at 9 bases. V lost 6 bases to trimming and J lost 6 bases; unmatched junction nucleotides: 11. This CDR3 region has 15 residues. In germline, CDR1 is SGHVS, CDR2 FQNEAQ. The CDR3 DNA reads TGTGCCAGCAGTTTGTTGTGGGGACAGGGCCAGACCCAGTACTTC. Amino acid sequence: CASSLLWGQGQTQYF.

This clonotype has at least ten counts. The chain uses TRBV2 and TRBJ2-3, with D perhaps matching TRBD1 (5 bases). V was pared by 8 bases and J by 4 bases, with 16 bases between. Germline CDR1 and CDR2: SNHLY and FYNNEI. The CDR3 sequence is 14 residues long. CDR3 DNA: TGTGCCAGCCGCCTAGGGCAGGGCCCAGATACGCAGTATTTT. Its translation: CASRLGQGPDTQYF. Combining the CDR3 with reference TRBV2 and TRBJ2-3 gives the whole variable domain EPEVTQTPSHQVTQMGQEVILRCVPISNHLYFYWYRQILGQKVEFLVSFYNNEISEKSEIFDDQFSVERPDGSNFTLKIRSTKLEDSAMYFCASRLGQGPDTQYFGPGTRLTVL.

The rearrangement uses TRBV19 and TRBJ1-5; 9 bases match TRBD1. With 6 bases clipped from V and 3 bases from J, the junction kept 6 bases outside the gene matches. This CDR3 is 15 amino acids long. Looked up from germline, CDR1 is LNHDA and CDR2 is SQIVND (reference sequence). The CDR3 nucleotides are TGTGCCAGTAGAATCGGGACAGGGATCAATCAGCCCCAGCATTTT. This gives the protein CASRIGTGINQPQHF.

In this sample, this clonotype turned up many times. The chain uses TRBV28 and TRBJ1-2; D is perhaps TRBD1 (5 bases). Germline CDR1 MDHEN, CDR2 SYDVKM. V was shortened by 6 bases and J by 3 bases, with 14 bases between the two germline ends. This CDR3 has 14 amino acids. The CDR3 reads CASRRTRNHYGYTF. DNA for the CDR3: TGTGCCAGCAGAAGGACACGGAACCACTATGGCTACACCTTC.

The table lists this clonotype with many counts. V gene TRBV30 combines with J gene TRBJ1-4; D may be TRBD1 (5 bases). Germline V gene data show CDR1 as GTSNPN and CDR2 as SVGIG (reference sequence). CDR3 size: 16 residues. The V and J ends lost 0 bases and 5 bases respectively, with 16 bases between them. CDR3 loop: CAWSVTAIGANEKLFF. CDR3 bases: TGTGCCTGGAGTGTAACCGCCATCGGGGCGAATGAAAAACTGTTTTTT.

The chain combines TRBV11-1 with TRBJ2-7, with 8 positions matching TRBD1. The CDR3 extends over 15 amino acids. Trimming cost V 2 bases and J 7 bases; bases outside gene matches: 10. Germline V lookup: CDR1 SGHAT, CDR2 FQDESV (reference sequence). Written as DNA, the CDR3 is TGTGCCAGCAGCTTACGGGTGACAGGGGCAGGAGAGCAGTACTTC. Encoded protein: CASSLRVTGAGEQYF.

The J gene is TRBJ2-2, the V gene TRBV3-1, with D possibly being TRBD1 (5 bases). CDR3 length: 16 amino acids. V lost 8 bases to trimming and J lost 2 bases, with 18 bases between them. Germline loops: CDR1 LGHDT, CDR2 YNNKEL (reference sequence). In DNA form, the CDR3 reads TGTGCCAGCCCCCCCTTGGGGCTCCCTAACACCGGGGAGCTGTTTTTT. Its protein product is CASPPLGLPNTGELFF.

Many counts were recorded for this clonotype. The chain employs TRBV28 and TRBJ1-5; TRBD1 might be the D (5 bases). CDR1 is MDHEN and CDR2 is SYDVKM in the germline V gene. The CDR3 length is 13 residues. V was shortened by 5 bases and J by 10 bases, with 15 bases between the two germline ends. CDR3 sequence reads: CASSMDTTGPQHF. The DNA for the CDR3 is TGTGCCAGCAGTATGGACACCACGGGACCCCAGCATTTT.

J is TRBJ1-2 and V is TRBV30; D is unclear. Trimming shortened V by 5 bases and J by 4 bases, and 23 bases separated the two germline ends. CDR1 and CDR2 (germline): GTSNPN, SVGIG (reference sequence). The CDR3 covers 16 residues. Here the CDR3 reads CAWGETTGTLGYGYTF. Written as DNA, the CDR3 is TGTGCCTGGGGGGAAACCACGGGAACCCTAGGCTATGGCTACACCTTC.

This clonotype was counted many times. This chain uses TRBV2 with TRBJ2-1; 14 bases fit TRBD2. Unmatched junction bases numbered 8, after V lost 6 bases and J lost 13 bases. The CDR3 loop spans 14 amino acids. Germline values: CDR1 SNHLY, CDR2 FYNNEI. The CDR3 spells CASRRTGTSGRQFF. The CDR3 nucleotides are TGTGCCAGCAGGCGGACAGGGACTAGCGGGAGACAGTTCTTC. Combining the CDR3 with reference TRBV2 and TRBJ2-1 gives the whole variable domain EPEVTQTPSHQVTQMGQEVILRCVPISNHLYFYWYRQILGQKVEFLVSFYNNEISEKSEIFDDQFSVERPDGSNFTLKIRSTKLEDSAMYFCASRRTGTSGRQFFGPGTRLTVL.

The genes are TRBV25-1 and TRBJ2-5, with 12 nucleotides matching TRBD1. The CDR3 has 18 residues. V was pared by 8 bases and J by 5 bases, with 18 bases of the junction left unmatched. Germline V gives CDR1 MGHDK, CDR2 SYGVNS. The CDR3 spells CASARTPWGQGAWETQYF. In DNA, the CDR3 is TGTGCCAGCGCTCGGACGCCCTGGGGACAGGGGGCTTGGGAGACCCAGTACTTC.

At least ten counts were recorded for this clonotype. This sequence joins TRBV11-3 and TRBJ2-1; the match to TRBD1 covers 7 bases. CDR3 length equals 15 residues. J gave up 1 base and V 4 bases, and 4 bases lay outside the gene matches. Per germline, CDR1 SGHNT and CDR2 YENEEA. CDR3: CASSSQGKSYNEQFF. The DNA of the CDR3 is TGTGCCAGCAGCTCACAGGGGAAGTCCTACAATGAGCAGTTCTTC.

V gene TRBV7-9 combines with J gene TRBJ2-7, with D possibly TRBD1 on 6 matching bases. V lost 1 base to trimming and J lost 2 bases, with 12 bases between them. The CDR3 is made up of 15 amino acids. Germline V lookup: CDR1 SEHNR, CDR2 FQNEAQ (reference sequence). CDR3: CASSLVRQAPYEQYF. The CDR3 DNA reads TGTGCCAGCAGCTTAGTTCGACAGGCCCCCTACGAGCAGTACTTC.

The chain joins TRBV24-1 to TRBJ2-6; D is possibly TRBD1 (5 bases). Germline CDR1 KGHDR, CDR2 SFDVKD. The CDR3 totals 15 residues. The V and J ends lost 9 bases and 1 base respectively, with 12 bases between them. This chain's CDR3 is CATSDSRSGANVLTF. CDR3 nucleotides: TGTGCCACCTCCGACAGCAGGTCTGGGGCCAACGTCCTGACTTTC.

This clonotype was picked up many times. The chain recombines TRBV10-3 with TRBJ2-3, with D perhaps TRBD2 (6 bases). The ends were cut back, 11 bases at V and 0 bases at J, with 15 bases in the middle. CDR1 ENHRY and CDR2 SYGVKD come from the germline V gene. The CDR3 loop spans 14 amino acids. The CDR3 loop reads CASRRDSSTDTQYF. In DNA, the CDR3 is TGTGCCTCCCGGAGGGATTCTAGCACAGATACGCAGTATTTT.

This clonotype was detected ten times or more. This chain links TRBV6-1 with TRBJ2-3; D perhaps matches TRBD2 (6 bases). V was trimmed by 3 bases and J by 5 bases, leaving 15 bases between them. The CDR3 extends over 15 amino acids. In germline, CDR1 is MNHNS, CDR2 SASEGT. Here the CDR3 DNA reads TGTGCCAGCAGTGAGGGGAGGATAGTTGTAGATACGCAGTATTTT. Protein: CASSEGRIVVDTQYF.

This clonotype came up many times. The chain couples TRBV12-3 or TRBV12-4 to TRBJ2-3, with D perhaps TRBD2 (5 bases). The CDR3 loop spans 12 amino acids. Trimming cost V 5 bases and J 5 bases, with 8 bases left between them. CDR3 DNA: TGTGCCAGCAGTGACCGGGGAGATACGCAGTATTTT. Translating it yields CASSDRGDTQYF.

This clonotype was observed many times. This chain joins TRBV5-1 and TRBJ2-5; 12 bases are shared with TRBD2. V shed 0 bases, J shed 5 bases, and the junction held 11 bases outside the gene matches. This CDR3 has 18 amino acids. Germline loops: CDR1 SGHRS, CDR2 YFSETQ. Written as DNA, the CDR3 is TGCGCCAGCAGCTTGGGACTAGCGGGAGATGTTGTTAGGGAGACCCAGTACTTC. As protein: CASSLGLAGDVVRETQYF.